These 16 T cell receptor beta chains share one sample of origin, sequenced in a study of OX40 agonist ivuxolimab in advanced cancers. Here immunoSEQ multiplex PCR was the method, and the copy in TCRdb shows in-frame clones only, minus some. The repertoire has 17,000 or so clones, approximately 84% of them found once; the top ten carry about 25%. The starting material was CD4+ or CD8+ T cells sorted from blood, obtained in a trial of the OX40 agonist ivuxolimab. These receptors originate from an adult with an advanced solid tumor such as melanoma, head and neck, liver or kidney cancer.

The chain links TRBV30 to TRBJ1-2; D is unclear. The CDR3 covers 12 residues. CDR1 GTSNPN and CDR2 SVGIG come from the germline V gene (reference sequence). In DNA, the CDR3 is TGTGCAGAGGGAGCTGTCCCGTATGGCTACACCTTC. This translates into CAEGAVPYGYTF.

This chain connects TRBV5-6 to TRBJ1-3; D call uncertain. There are 15 residues in the CDR3. Germline CDR1 reads SGHDT; CDR2 reads YYEEEE. Between the trimmed V and J ends, which lost 4 bases and 0 bases, there was a span of 11 bases. In DNA, the CDR3 is TGTGCCAGCAGCCCTACCTTCGGCTCTGGAAACACCATATATTTT. It translates to CASSPTFGSGNTIYF.

The V gene is TRBV4-1, the J gene TRBJ2-2; D may be TRBD1 (5 bases). The length of the CDR3 is 17 residues. Trimming took 0 bases from V and 5 from J, leaving 16 bases between them. Germline loops: CDR1 MGHRA, CDR2 YSYEKL. DNA for the CDR3: TGCGCCAGCAGCCAAGAAATGTGGACAAAAAGAACCGGGGAGCTGTTTTTT. This sequence encodes CASSQEMWTKRTGELFF.

The chain joins TRBV6-5 to TRBJ1-2; 7 bases map to TRBD1. Germline V gene data show CDR1 as MNHEY and CDR2 as SVGAGI. The CDR3 runs 15 residues. V lost 2 bases to trimming and J lost 5 bases; unmatched junction nucleotides: 8. CDR3: CASSYPTETGYGYTF. Written as DNA, the CDR3 is TGTGCCAGCAGTTACCCGACGGAGACAGGGTATGGCTACACCTTC.

This CDR3 is CASWAGLGLQPQHF. As DNA, the CDR3 is TGTGCCAGCTGGGCAGGGTTGGGCTTGCAGCCCCAGCATTTT. The chain joins TRBV6-6 to TRBJ1-5; a possible D gene is TRBD1 (5 bases). The length of the CDR3 is 14 residues. CDR1 MNHNY and CDR2 SVGAGI come from the germline V gene (reference sequence). The V and J ends lost 8 bases and 7 bases respectively, with 18 bases between them.

CDR3 sequence: CASSIKAGGVTDTQYF. DNA of the CDR3: TGTGCCAGCAGTATAAAAGCGGGGGGGGTCACAGATACGCAGTATTTT. The chain has TRBV27 and TRBJ2-3, with TRBD2 matching 10 bases. Germline V gene sequence: CDR1 MNHEY, CDR2 SMNVEV (reference sequence). J was trimmed by 2 bases and V by 5 bases; bases with no gene match: 7. The CDR3 contains 16 residues.

This clone occurred once. The chain employs TRBV5-6 and TRBJ1-2; TRBD1 agrees at 7 bases. Per the germline V gene, CDR1 is SGHDT and CDR2 is YYEEEE. The CDR3 is 13 residues long. Losses at the gene ends were 5 bases for V and 4 bases for J; bases not matched to a gene: 5. The CDR3 is CASRPTGIYGYTF. Here the CDR3 DNA reads TGTGCCAGCAGACCGACAGGGATCTATGGCTACACCTTC.

This sequence joins TRBV9 and TRBJ2-5, with D perhaps TRBD2 (5 bases). The CDR3 has 16 residues. Germline V gene data show CDR1 as SGDLS and CDR2 as YYNGEE. The ends were cut back, 3 bases at V and 0 bases at J, with 15 bases in the middle. The CDR3 region has the DNA TGTGCCAGCAGCGCCCATCCGGGAACGTACCAAGAGACCCAGTACTTC. Translation: CASSAHPGTYQETQYF.

V is TRBV2 and J is TRBJ2-1; the D gene is possibly TRBD1 (6 bases). The CDR3 extends over 14 amino acids. The V end was cut by 6 bases, the J end by 5 bases, with 14 bases between. Germline V gives CDR1 SNHLY, CDR2 FYNNEI. The CDR3 loop reads CASSQVGADNEQFF. CDR3 bases: TGTGCCAGCAGCCAGGTGGGGGCCGACAATGAGCAGTTCTTC.

The chain combines TRBV9 with TRBJ2-2; TRBD1 aligns across 8 bases. This CDR3 comprises 15 residues. V gave up 4 bases and J gave up 5 bases; unmatched junction bases: 7. Germline V lookup: CDR1 SGDLS, CDR2 YYNGEE. The CDR3 reads CASSLGQGWTGELFF. CDR3 bases: TGTGCCAGCAGCCTAGGACAGGGTTGGACCGGGGAGCTGTTTTTT.

The V and J genes are TRBV6-1 and TRBJ2-7; the D call may be TRBD1 or TRBD2 (5 bases each). Germline V CDR1 and CDR2: MNHNS, SASEGT. V was pared by 6 bases and J by 2 bases, with 14 bases between. The CDR3 extends over 14 amino acids. CDR3 loop: CASRAEGTTYEQYF. In DNA, the CDR3 is TGTGCCAGCAGAGCTGAGGGGACCACCTACGAGCAGTACTTC.

This clone was recorded a few times. The chain joins TRBV27 to TRBJ1-5; unclear D gene. V lost 8 bases and J lost 4, with 9 bases in between. From germline, CDR1 is MNHEY and CDR2 SMNVEV (reference sequence). The CDR3 consists of 12 residues. CDR3 region: CASGSLNQPQHF. The CDR3 nucleotides are TGTGCCAGCGGCTCATTGAATCAGCCCCAGCATTTT.

The chain recombines TRBV9 with TRBJ2-1, with D possibly matching TRBD1 (5 bases). The CDR3 extends over 13 amino acids. V was trimmed by 3 bases and J by 3 bases, leaving 7 bases between them. From germline, CDR1 is SGDLS and CDR2 YYNGEE. This CDR3 is CASSADSYNEQFF. For the CDR3, the DNA is TGTGCCAGCAGCGCCGACAGCTACAATGAGCAGTTCTTC. The complete variable domain, with remaining parts taken from reference TRBV9 and TRBJ2-1, reads DSGVTQTPKHLITATGQRVTLRCSPRSGDLSVYWYQQSLDQGLQFLIQYYNGEERAKGNILERFSAQQFPDLHSELNLSSLELGDSALYFCASSADSYNEQFFGPGTRLTVL.

The chain employs TRBV6-1 and TRBJ2-7; D not certain. The germline gives CDR1 MNHNS, CDR2 SASEGT. This CDR3 spans 12 amino acids. Trimming cost V 4 bases and J 6 bases, with 10 bases left between them. This CDR3 is CASSVMVPEQYF. The CDR3 DNA reads TGTGCCAGCAGTGTTATGGTCCCCGAGCAGTACTTC.

This clone was detected only a few times. V usage is TRBV7-9 and J usage is TRBJ2-7; 7 bases map to TRBD1. This CDR3 region has 14 residues. Looked up from germline, CDR1 is SEHNR and CDR2 is FQNEAQ (reference sequence). After removal of 5 bases from V and 1 base from J, the junction contained 5 bases not matched to a gene. DNA for the CDR3: TGTGCCAGCAGCCAAGGGACAGTATCCTACGAGCAGTACTTC. Translation gives CASSQGTVSYEQYF.

The chain is built from TRBV27 and TRBJ2-5, with 10 positions matching TRBD2. Germline V gene data show CDR1 as MNHEY and CDR2 as SMNVEV (reference sequence). There are 15 residues in the CDR3. Trimming removed 2 bases from V and 5 bases from J; junction bases left unmatched: 5. The CDR3 spells CASSLKPLAGETQYF. In nucleotides, the CDR3 is TGTGCCAGCAGTTTAAAGCCACTAGCGGGGGAGACCCAGTACTTC.